The 19 T cell receptor beta chains in this list originate from one sample, sequenced in a study of T cells after posttransplantation cyclophosphamide. Assay: immunoSEQ multiplex PCR; the TCRdb copy retains only in-frame clones and omits some. The sample carries about 15,000 clones, 87% recorded once. Sampled 1 year posttransplant, controls received myeloablative marrow transplants, methotrexate and a calcineurin inhibitor. This specimen was PBMCs, taken after an allogeneic stem cell transplant with a calcineurin inhibitor and methotrexate. Receptor source: a male patient aged 45 to 59 who received an allogeneic stem cell transplant from an unrelated donor, was CMV-positive, and had chronic GVHD only. Certain T cells may be donor cells from the graft.

The DNA for the CDR3 is TGTGCCAGCACGGGGACTAGCGAGGACTACGAGCAGTACTTC. This gives the protein CASTGTSEDYEQYF. The V and J genes are TRBV7-8 and TRBJ2-7, with 10 bases matching TRBD2. With 7 bases clipped from V and 3 bases from J, the junction kept 6 bases outside the gene matches. CDR3 size: 14 residues. Germline CDR1 is SGHVS and CDR2 is FQNEAQ. Based on the CDR3 plus reference TRBV7-8 and TRBJ2-7, the full variable domain is GAGVSQSPRYKVAKRGQDVALRCDPISGHVSLFWYQQALGQGPEFLTYFQNEAQLDKSGLPSDRFFAERPEGSVSTLKIQRTQQEDSAVYLCASTGTSEDYEQYFGPGTRLTVT.

This chain connects TRBV4-3 to TRBJ2-4; D is unclear. The CDR3 runs 16 residues. Trimming cost V 1 base and J 9 bases, with 19 bases left between them. Germline V lookup: CDR1 LGHNA, CDR2 YSLEER. The CDR3 nucleotides read TGCGCCAGCAGCCAAGTAACCCCGATCTATGGTGTCATTCAGTACTTC. This sequence encodes CASSQVTPIYGVIQYF.

The rearrangement links TRBV7-2 to TRBJ1-5; D not resolved. The CDR3 totals 14 residues. Per germline, CDR1 SGHTA and CDR2 FQGNSA. V was trimmed by 1 base and J by 0 bases, leaving 4 bases between them. The CDR3 here is CASSLGNSNQPQHF. In nucleotides, the CDR3 is TGTGCCAGCAGCTTAGGTAATAGCAATCAGCCCCAGCATTTT.

The chain joins TRBV7-6 to TRBJ2-2, with D possibly matching TRBD1 (5 bases). Per germline, CDR1 SGHVS and CDR2 FNYEAQ. Trimming pared 2 bases from V and 5 bases from J, leaving 9 bases between. The CDR3 covers 14 residues. CDR3 sequence: CASSLMGPTGELFF. In DNA form, the CDR3 reads TGTGCCAGCAGCTTAATGGGGCCTACCGGGGAGCTGTTTTTT.

This chain joins TRBV27 and TRBJ1-2, with a possible D match to TRBD1 (5 bases). Trimming cost V 2 bases and J 7 bases, with 8 bases left between them. The germline V gene encodes CDR1 MNHEY and CDR2 SMNVEV (reference sequence). CDR3 length equals 12 residues. DNA of the CDR3: TGTGCCAGCAGTTTAACAGGACGTGGCTACACCTTC. Residues: CASSLTGRGYTF.

The CDR3 reads CASSLDAKGLAGAYEQYF. The CDR3 DNA is TGTGCCAGCAGCTTAGACGCTAAAGGACTAGCGGGGGCCTACGAGCAGTACTTC. The chain recombines TRBV11-3 with TRBJ2-5; 13 bases are a match to TRBD2. Gene TRBJ2-7 matches the end of the DNA better, so the J call may be wrong. CDR3 length: 18 residues. Germline loops: CDR1 SGHNT, CDR2 YENEEA.

The V call is TRBV18, the J call TRBJ1-2; tentative D call: TRBD1 (5 bases). CDR3 length equals 17 residues. CDR1 is KGHSH and CDR2 is LQKENI in the germline V gene. V dropped 0 bases and J dropped 4 bases, with 18 bases sitting between them. CDR3 sequence: CASSPPAPGQGVYGYTF. As DNA, the CDR3 is TGTGCCAGCTCACCACCGGCCCCCGGGCAGGGTGTCTATGGCTACACCTTC.

On this clone itself: Distinct nucleotide sequences in the sample also encode this CDR3. The chain joins TRBV2 to TRBJ1-5; 7 nucleotides match TRBD1. With 6 bases clipped from V and 2 bases from J, the junction kept 4 bases outside the gene matches. The CDR3 extends over 14 amino acids. Germline V CDR1 and CDR2: SNHLY, FYNNEI. In DNA form, the CDR3 reads TGTGCCAGCAGAGGGGGCTGGGGCAATCAGCCCCAGCATTTT. It translates to CASRGGWGNQPQHF.

This chain connects TRBV11-2 to TRBJ2-7; 10 nucleotides line up with TRBD2. The CDR3 length is 15 residues. Trimming took 2 bases from V and 5 from J; bases not matched to a gene: 6. Germline CDR1 SGHAT, CDR2 FQNNGV. The CDR3 DNA sequence: TGTGCCAGCAGCTTAAAGCGGGAGGGCCTTGACGAGCAGTACTTC. Translating it yields CASSLKREGLDEQYF. Looking up the rest from reference TRBV11-2 and TRBJ2-7 gives the full variable domain: EAGVAQSPRYKIIEKRQSVAFWCNPISGHATLYWYQQILGQGPKLLIQFQNNGVVDDSQLPKDRFSAERLKGVDSTLKIQPAKLEDSAVYLCASSLKREGLDEQYFGPGTRLTVT.

The rearrangement joins TRBV18 to TRBJ1-1; TRBD1 might be the D (5 bases). Germline V gives CDR1 KGHSH, CDR2 LQKENI. The CDR3 contains 13 residues. The ends were cut back, 2 bases at V and 6 bases at J, with 10 bases in the middle. CDR3: CASSPGAGSEAFF. The CDR3 DNA reads as TGTGCCAGCTCACCAGGGGCCGGATCTGAAGCTTTCTTT.

V usage is TRBV27 and J usage is TRBJ2-4, with a possible D match to TRBD1 (7 bases). Trimming stripped 5 bases from V and 9 bases from J, with 26 bases between. Germline CDR1 is MNHEY and CDR2 is SMNVEV (reference sequence). This CDR3 has 17 residues. CDR3 coding DNA: TGTGCCAGCAGTCCCCGATGGGGGGTCCGTCAGGGGGGCATTCAGTACTTC. Its translation is CASSPRWGVRQGGIQYF.

The chain carries TRBV7-2 and TRBJ2-1, with D perhaps TRBD1 (5 bases). Germline lookup yields CDR1 SGHTA and CDR2 FQGNSA. With 4 bases removed from V and 8 bases from J, the gap between germline ends came to 12 bases. This CDR3 contains 13 residues. CDR3 nucleotide sequence: TGTGCCAGCAGCTACCCTTTAGGGGATGAGCAGTTCTTC. As protein: CASSYPLGDEQFF. The full variable domain, completed using reference TRBV7-2 and TRBJ2-1, is GAGVSQSPSNKVTEKGKDVELRCDPISGHTALYWYRQSLGQGLEFLIYFQGNSAPDKSGLPSDRFSAERTGGSVSTLTIQRTQQEDSAVYLCASSYPLGDEQFFGPGTRLTVL.

DNA of the CDR3: TGTGCCAGCAGCGGGGCCGGGAGCGACGAGCAGTACTTC. It codes for CASSGAGSDEQYF. This chain links TRBV28 with TRBJ2-7, with D perhaps matching TRBD2 (6 bases). Germline-derived CDR1 and CDR2 are MDHEN and SYDVKM. The CDR3 totals 13 residues. Trimming cost V 6 bases and J 5 bases, with 14 bases left between them.

V gene TRBV5-1 combines with J gene TRBJ1-4; 9 nucleotides line up with TRBD1. V lost 4 bases to trimming and J lost 8 bases; unmatched junction nucleotides: 9. This CDR3 has 15 amino acids. Germline-derived CDR1 and CDR2 are SGHRS and YFSETQ. The CDR3 sequence: CASSTWTGDGEKLFF. DNA of the CDR3: TGCGCCAGCAGCACCTGGACAGGGGACGGGGAAAAACTGTTTTTT.

The V call is TRBV5-4, the J call TRBJ2-3; a possible D gene is TRBD2 (6 bases). V lost 0 bases, J lost 5 bases, and 10 bases lay in between. CDR3 length: 14 amino acids. CDR1 and CDR2 from the germline V gene are SGHNT and YYREEE (reference sequence). The CDR3 bases are TGTGCCAGCAGCTTGGTGGGAGCGGGAGATACGCAGTATTTT. This gives the protein CASSLVGAGDTQYF.

V and J are TRBV27 and TRBJ2-6; 8 positions match TRBD1. Germline assignment: CDR1 MNHEY and CDR2 SMNVEV (reference sequence). This CDR3 contains 13 residues. V lost 8 bases, J lost 3 bases, and 0 bases stayed unmatched. The CDR3 bases are TGTGCCAGCGGACAGGGTGGGGCCAACGTCCTGACTTTC. This codes for CASGQGGANVLTF.

This sequence joins TRBV7-2 and TRBJ2-5, with 8 bases aligning to TRBD1. The CDR3 has 14 amino acids. With 5 bases clipped from V and 2 bases from J, the junction kept 4 bases outside the gene matches. Germline assignment: CDR1 SGHTA and CDR2 FQGNSA. CDR3 coding DNA: TGTGCCAGCAGCCTAACAGGGGGGCAAGAGACCCAGTACTTC. Its translation: CASSLTGGQETQYF. Supplemented by reference TRBV7-2 and TRBJ2-5, the full variable domain reads GAGVSQSPSNKVTEKGKDVELRCDPISGHTALYWYRQSLGQGLEFLIYFQGNSAPDKSGLPSDRFSAERTGGSVSTLTIQRTQQEDSAVYLCASSLTGGQETQYFGPGTRLLVL.

The chain employs TRBV5-1 and TRBJ2-7; D gene ambiguous. Trimming took 5 bases from V and 6 from J, leaving 12 bases between them. The CDR3 covers 12 residues. Germline loops: CDR1 SGHRS, CDR2 YFSETQ. The CDR3 DNA reads as TGCGCCAGCAGTTTCGAGTCCGGCGAGCAGTACTTC. Amino acids: CASSFESGEQYF.

The gene calls are TRBV2 and TRBJ2-7; 9 bases are shared with TRBD1. The length of the CDR3 is 13 residues. With V trimmed by 7 bases and J by 4 bases, 5 bases remained unmatched. CDR1 is SNHLY, CDR2 FYNNEI, per germline. CDR3 nucleotide sequence: TGTGCCAGCACACCGGGACAGGGTTACGAGCAGTACTTC. Its protein is CASTPGQGYEQYF.